Below, 32 T cell receptor beta chains from the same sample are listed, as sequenced in a study of T cell responses to AZD1222 COVID-19 vaccine. Produced via immunoSEQ multiplex PCR; TCRdb's table is partial and in-frame only. Of over 120,000 clones listed, more than 85% were seen once; the top ten hold more than 3%. Here the sequenced sample was peripheral blood, taken on day 0 of AZD1222 vaccination. The receptors were sampled from an adult in good health.

This clone occurred once. The rearrangement links TRBV28 to TRBJ2-7, with D possibly matching TRBD1 (6 bases). V dropped 2 bases and J dropped 3 bases, with 17 bases sitting between them. The CDR3 totals 16 residues. Germline V gives CDR1 MDHEN, CDR2 SYDVKM. The CDR3 is CASSLEGMGADYEQYF. The CDR3, as DNA: TGTGCCAGCAGTTTAGAAGGGATGGGGGCAGACTACGAGCAGTACTTC.

The rearrangement uses TRBV6-5 and TRBJ2-1, with D perhaps matching TRBD1 (6 bases). V lost 3 bases, J lost 2 bases, and 11 bases lay in between. In germline, CDR1 is MNHEY, CDR2 SVGAGI. The CDR3 length is 15 residues. CDR3 loop: CASSYPGATYNEQFF. The CDR3 nucleotides read TGTGCCAGCAGTTATCCAGGGGCAACCTACAATGAGCAGTTCTTC.

The J gene is TRBJ2-2, the V gene TRBV19; D perhaps matches TRBD1 (6 bases). The CDR3 runs to 14 residues. The germline gives CDR1 LNHDA, CDR2 SQIVND (reference sequence). The V end lost 1 base, the J end lost 5 bases, and 8 bases lay between the germline ends. For the CDR3, the DNA is TGTGCCAGTAGTATAGGGGGGCTGACCGGGGAGCTGTTTTTT. Protein product: CASSIGGLTGELFF.

This clone was counted a few times. This chain connects TRBV18 to TRBJ1-4, with D uncertain. CDR1 is KGHSH, CDR2 LQKENI, per germline. The length of the CDR3 is 15 residues. V shed 6 bases and J shed 7 bases, with 18 bases lying between them. The CDR3 protein is CASSLGRLDGEKLFF. The CDR3 region has the DNA TGTGCCAGCTCCTTAGGGCGTCTAGACGGTGAAAAACTGTTTTTT.

The V gene is TRBV27, the J gene TRBJ2-7; unclear D gene. Trimming left V 6 bases short and J 0 bases short, with 9 bases between. CDR3 length equals 13 residues. CDR1 is MNHEY and CDR2 is SMNVEV in the germline V gene (reference sequence). As DNA, the CDR3 is TGTGCCAGCAGGCCCCTCAACTCCTACGAGCAGTACTTC. It codes for CASRPLNSYEQYF.

This chain joins TRBV5-1 and TRBJ2-5; D is unclear. Germline assignment: CDR1 SGHRS and CDR2 YFSETQ. The CDR3 runs to 13 residues. V shed 4 bases and J shed 4 bases, with 11 bases lying between them. The CDR3 DNA follows: TGCGCCAGCAGCCCTTCGTTGTCAGAGACCCAGTACTTC. Its translation: CASSPSLSETQYF.

The chain carries TRBV15 and TRBJ2-6; the match to TRBD2 covers 12 bases. Per germline, CDR1 LNHNV and CDR2 YYDKDF (reference sequence). The CDR3 extends over 18 amino acids. J lost 1 base, V lost 5 bases, and 6 bases had no gene match. As DNA, the CDR3 is TGTGCCACCAGCCCCAGGACTAGCGGGACATCTGGGGCCAACGTCCTGACTTTC. Its translation: CATSPRTSGTSGANVLTF.

This rearrangement joins TRBV10-3 to TRBJ2-7; no definite D call. The ends were cut back, 0 bases at V and 7 bases at J, with 13 bases in the middle. The CDR3 runs to 14 residues. CDR1 is ENHRY and CDR2 is SYGVKD in the germline V gene. The chain's CDR3 is CAISESTAKEEQYF. CDR3 sequence (DNA): TGTGCCATCAGTGAGTCGACGGCCAAAGAAGAGCAGTACTTC.

The gene calls are TRBV5-1 and TRBJ1-2; 7 nucleotides line up with TRBD1. The germline V gene has CDR1 SGHRS and CDR2 YFSETQ. The V gene end was trimmed by 4 bases and the J gene end by 8 bases; junction bases not matched to a gene: 11. CDR3 size: 14 residues. The CDR3 region has the DNA TGCGCCAGCAGCCCGGGGGACAGCCGGGTCGGCTACACCTTC. Translated, it gives CASSPGDSRVGYTF.

V and J are TRBV4-1 and TRBJ1-4; no clear D gene. From germline, CDR1 is MGHRA and CDR2 YSYEKL. Trimming took 4 bases from V and 7 from J, leaving 10 bases between them. CDR3 size: 13 residues. CDR3 bases: TGCGCCAGCAGCCGGCGGTCGCGTGAAAAACTGTTTTTT. This gives the protein CASSRRSREKLFF.

The rearrangement joins TRBV27 to TRBJ1-4, with D perhaps TRBD1 (6 bases). Trimming pared 5 bases from V and 7 bases from J, leaving 14 bases between. Germline V gene lookup returns CDR1 MNHEY and CDR2 SMNVEV (reference sequence). The CDR3 is made up of 14 amino acids. CDR3 protein: CASSGGALGEKLFF. CDR3 coding DNA: TGTGCCAGCAGTGGGGGGGCGTTAGGTGAAAAACTGTTTTTT.

The rearrangement joins TRBV19 to TRBJ2-7; tentatively, D is TRBD2 (5 bases). The CDR3 extends over 14 amino acids. Trimming took off 5 bases at V and 3 bases at J, with 14 bases between the two ends. Germline CDR1 reads LNHDA; CDR2 reads SQIVND (reference sequence). DNA for the CDR3: TGTGCCAGTAGTCATGGCTCTACTAGCTACGAGCAGTACTTC. Its translation is CASSHGSTSYEQYF.

V is TRBV5-6 and J is TRBJ1-1; D call uncertain. The germline gives CDR1 SGHDT, CDR2 YYEEEE. This CDR3 has 11 residues. V shed 4 bases and J shed 8 bases, with 9 bases lying between them. The CDR3 nucleotides read TGTGCCAGCAGCCTGGGGTTAGAAGCTTTCTTT. It is translated as CASSLGLEAFF.

The chain uses TRBV5-1 and TRBJ1-1; tentative D call: TRBD1 (6 bases). Germline assignment: CDR1 SGHRS and CDR2 YFSETQ. The CDR3 is 17 amino acids. Trimming left V 0 bases short and J 4 bases short, with 19 bases between. The CDR3 region has the DNA TGCGCCAGCAGCTTGGAGCAAACAGGGCGTTTTGGCACTGAAGCTTTCTTT. Protein: CASSLEQTGRFGTEAFF. The full variable domain, completed using reference TRBV5-1 and TRBJ1-1, is KAGVTQTPRYLIKTRGQQVTLSCSPISGHRSVSWYQQTPGQGLQFLFEYFSETQRNKGNFPGRFSGRQFSNSRSEMNVSTLELGDSALYLCASSLEQTGRFGTEAFFGQGTRLTVV.

The V gene is TRBV7-2, the J gene TRBJ2-2; tentatively, D is TRBD1 (6 bases). CDR3 length equals 16 residues. Germline CDR1 and CDR2: SGHTA and FQGNSA. The V gene lost 6 bases and the J gene lost 0 bases, with 14 bases spanning the gap. Here the CDR3 reads CASRVAGTTNTGELFF. The CDR3 bases are TGTGCCAGCAGAGTTGCCGGGACAACGAACACCGGGGAGCTGTTTTTT.

The rearrangement joins TRBV19 to TRBJ1-1; D may be TRBD1 (5 bases). Germline V gives CDR1 LNHDA, CDR2 SQIVND (reference sequence). The CDR3 is 13 amino acids. The V end lost 5 bases, the J end lost 4 bases, and 11 bases lay between the germline ends. CDR3 residues: CASSALGGTEAFF. The CDR3, as DNA: TGTGCCAGTAGTGCCCTTGGGGGCACTGAAGCTTTCTTT.

The chain joins TRBV5-6 to TRBJ1-1; D not resolved. V lost 4 bases and J 4 bases, leaving 14 bases between the germline ends. There are 14 residues in the CDR3. The germline V gene encodes CDR1 SGHDT and CDR2 YYEEEE. The CDR3 nucleotides read TGTGCCAGCAGCAGTATTGGGGTGGGCACTGAAGCTTTCTTT. It is translated as CASSSIGVGTEAFF.

The rearrangement joins TRBV14 to TRBJ2-1, with unresolved D. V was pared by 1 base and J by 9 bases, with 4 bases between. This CDR3 has 11 residues. Germline V gene sequence: CDR1 SGHDN, CDR2 FVKESK. CDR3 coding DNA: TGTGCCAGCAGCCAAGGCACTGAGCAGTTCTTC. This codes for CASSQGTEQFF. The whole variable domain, remainder taken from reference TRBV14 and TRBJ2-1, is EAGVTQFPSHSVIEKGQTVTLRCDPISGHDNLYWYRRVMGKEIKFLLHFVKESKQDESGMPNNRFLAERTGGTYSTLKVQPAELEDSGVYFCASSQGTEQFFGPGTRLTVL.

V and J are TRBV2 and TRBJ2-5; 12 positions match TRBD1. The J segment lost 5 bases and the V segment lost 6 bases, leaving 10 bases of the junction unmatched. The CDR3 consists of 16 residues. CDR1 and CDR2 (germline): SNHLY, FYNNEI. This CDR3 is CASSSRDRGRGETQYF. CDR3 bases: TGTGCCAGCAGCTCACGGGACAGGGGGCGCGGGGAGACCCAGTACTTC.

This chain links TRBV27 with TRBJ2-2; tentative D call: TRBD1 (5 bases). Trimming cost V 0 bases and J 5 bases, with 10 bases left between them. Germline V lookup: CDR1 MNHEY, CDR2 SMNVEV (reference sequence). The CDR3 has 15 residues. This CDR3 is CASSLSMAGTGELFF. The CDR3, as DNA: TGTGCCAGCAGTTTATCGATGGCAGGGACCGGGGAGCTGTTTTTT.

This clone was observed a single time. The chain joins TRBV5-1 to TRBJ1-1; D gene ambiguous. This CDR3 comprises 13 residues. Trimming removed 5 bases from V and 1 base from J, with 9 bases in between. Germline CDR1 is SGHRS and CDR2 is YFSETQ. The CDR3 here is CASSYGWNTEAFF. The CDR3 coding sequence is TGCGCCAGCAGTTACGGGTGGAACACTGAAGCTTTCTTT.

This chain links TRBV27 with TRBJ1-4; 9 positions match TRBD1. Unmatched junction bases numbered 1, after V lost 3 bases and J lost 5 bases. Germline-derived CDR1 and CDR2 are MNHEY and SMNVEV (reference sequence). The CDR3 has 14 residues. CDR3 region: CASSFGQGNEKLFF. In DNA, the CDR3 is TGTGCCAGCAGTTTCGGACAGGGGAATGAAAAACTGTTTTTT.

This clone was seen just once. The chain recombines TRBV7-8 with TRBJ2-5; TRBD1 matches 9 bases. Per germline, CDR1 SGHVS and CDR2 FQNEAQ. CDR3 length equals 14 residues. V dropped 5 bases and J dropped 7; count of bases not matched to a gene: 8. The CDR3 DNA reads TGTGCCAGCAGCGCCGGACAGGGGCGTCCGACCCAGTACTTC. Its protein is CASSAGQGRPTQYF.

This clone was counted once. CDR3 nucleotide sequence: TGTGCCAGCAGCCCCACGGAGAATGAGCAGTTCTTC. This encodes CASSPTENEQFF. The V gene is TRBV16, the J gene TRBJ2-1, with no clear D. This CDR3 contains 12 residues. V was cut by 4 bases and J by 7 bases, with 8 bases left in between. In germline, CDR1 is KGHSY, CDR2 FQNENV. The entire variable domain, with the rest obtained from reference TRBV16 and TRBJ2-1, is as follows: GEEVAQTPKHLVRGEGQKAKLYCAPIKGHSYVFWYQQVLKNEFKFLISFQNENVFDETGMPKERFSAKCLPNSPCSLEIQATKLEDSAVYFCASSPTENEQFFGPGTRLTVL.

The chain couples TRBV7-8 to TRBJ1-2; the match to TRBD1 covers 8 bases. The germline V gene has CDR1 SGHVS and CDR2 FQNEAQ. CDR3 length equals 15 residues. V shed 1 base, J shed 4 bases, and the junction held 5 bases outside the gene matches. CDR3 amino acids: CASSLGQQGGYGYTF. The CDR3 nucleotides read TGTGCCAGCAGCTTAGGCCAACAGGGGGGCTATGGCTACACCTTC.

This clone was detected a few times. This chain uses TRBV5-1 with TRBJ2-3, with 14 bases lining up with TRBD2. Germline V gives CDR1 SGHRS, CDR2 YFSETQ. Trimming at V came to 5 bases and at J to 1 base, leaving 6 bases not matched to a gene. This CDR3 region has 17 residues. CDR3 protein: CASRPGTSGSGTDTQYF. DNA for the CDR3: TGCGCCAGCAGACCCGGGACTAGCGGGAGCGGCACAGATACGCAGTATTTT.

The chain employs TRBV11-2 and TRBJ2-7; the match to TRBD1 covers 10 bases. Germline assignment: CDR1 SGHAT and CDR2 FQNNGV. V gave up 4 bases and J gave up 6 bases; unmatched junction bases: 6. The CDR3 is 14 residues long. This CDR3 reads CASSSADRGLEQYF. The DNA of the CDR3 is TGTGCCAGCAGCTCAGCTGACAGGGGGCTCGAGCAGTACTTC. The full variable domain, completed using reference TRBV11-2 and TRBJ2-7, is EAGVAQSPRYKIIEKRQSVAFWCNPISGHATLYWYQQILGQGPKLLIQFQNNGVVDDSQLPKDRFSAERLKGVDSTLKIQPAKLEDSAVYLCASSSADRGLEQYFGPGTRLTVT.

This chain uses TRBV19 with TRBJ2-7; the D call may be TRBD1 or TRBD2 (5 bases each). Trimming took 3 bases from V and 3 from J, leaving 12 bases between them. The CDR3 has 14 amino acids. In germline, CDR1 is LNHDA, CDR2 SQIVND (reference sequence). CDR3 protein: CASSIPGPGYEQYF. The CDR3 DNA sequence: TGTGCCAGTAGTATTCCGGGACCCGGCTACGAGCAGTACTTC.

The rearrangement joins TRBV6-5 to TRBJ2-7, with a weak D call TRBD2 (6 bases). Germline CDR1 reads MNHEY; CDR2 reads SVGAGI. The CDR3 extends over 12 amino acids. V dropped 7 bases and J dropped 9 bases, with 16 bases sitting between them. This CDR3 reads CASITSSGGQYF. In nucleotides, the CDR3 is TGTGCCAGCATCACCTCGTCCGGGGGGCAGTACTTC.

In nucleotides, the CDR3 is TGTGCCAGCAGCAGGACAGGGTTCTACGAGCAGTACTTC. Protein product: CASSRTGFYEQYF. This rearrangement joins TRBV6-5 to TRBJ2-7; 8 bases match TRBD1. Trimming at V came to 6 bases and at J to 3 bases, leaving 4 bases not matched to a gene. The CDR3 is made up of 13 amino acids. Germline CDR1 and CDR2: MNHEY and SVGAGI.

The CDR3 coding sequence is TGTGCCAGTAGTATATCCTCCGGGACAGGGACACACAATGAGCAGTTCTTC. Its translation: CASSISSGTGTHNEQFF. The V and J genes are TRBV19 and TRBJ2-1; 9 positions agree with TRBD1. Unmatched junction bases numbered 10, after V lost 2 bases and J lost 5 bases. The CDR3 runs to 17 residues. CDR1 and CDR2 (germline): LNHDA, SQIVND (reference sequence).

This rearrangement joins TRBV5-1 to TRBJ2-7; no firm D call. Looked up from germline, CDR1 is SGHRS and CDR2 is YFSETQ. The V gene lost 0 bases and the J gene lost 3 bases, with 13 bases spanning the gap. CDR3 length: 15 residues. CDR3 sequence: CASSLVLSDVYEQYF. For the CDR3, the DNA is TGCGCCAGCAGCTTGGTCTTATCAGACGTCTACGAGCAGTACTTC.